The count of the clone carrying this T cell receptor (beta chain) is one. Trimming left V 5 bases short and J 1 base short, with 4 bases between. The CDR3 is made up of 12 amino acids. Germline loops: CDR1 KGHDR, CDR2 SFDVKD. The record originates from a study of blood T cell repertoires in COVID-19. Turning to the study itself: PBMCs, B-cell-depleted T cells, or T cells were the source of the cDNA or gDNA that made up the material.

The cohort comprised adults aged roughly 18 to 95 years residing in approximately 25 US areas. The table came from immunoSEQ multiplex PCR; TCRdb's copy has only in-frame clones and leaves some out. Of around 500,000 clones in the sample, 88% were seen once. This TCR was recovered from a woman in her sixties or seventies who had recovered from COVID-19. The sequencing input was PBMCs or T cells enriched from blood (not recorded which). This chain connects TRBV24-1 to TRBJ1-2; D is unclear. Here the CDR3 reads CATSALNYGYTF. CDR3 DNA: TGTGCCACCAGTGCCCTTAACTATGGCTACACCTTC.